Each of the 17 T cell receptor beta chains below was sequenced from the same sample in a study of cytomegalovirus exposure and HLA in healthy donors. The PCR contained 60 Vbeta and 13 Jbeta primers. Using immunoSEQ multiplex PCR, the repertoire was profiled, and TCRdb retains in-frame clones only, with some absent. The sample shows tens of thousands of clones, more than 75% of them seen only once. The sample consisted of PBMCs. The receptors derive from a female donor in good health and CMV-seronegative.

The V and J genes are TRBV5-1 and TRBJ2-7; 8 bases are shared with TRBD2. This CDR3 region has 15 residues. The V gene end was trimmed by 0 bases and the J gene end by 2 bases; junction bases not matched to a gene: 4. Germline CDR1 and CDR2: SGHRS and YFSETQ. The CDR3 protein is CASSLARGGTYEQYF. CDR3 in DNA: TGCGCCAGCAGCTTGGCCCGGGGGGGCACCTACGAGCAGTACTTC. Using reference TRBV5-1 and TRBJ2-7 for the parts outside the CDR3, the full variable domain is KAGVTQTPRYLIKTRGQQVTLSCSPISGHRSVSWYQQTPGQGLQFLFEYFSETQRNKGNFPGRFSGRQFSNSRSEMNVSTLELGDSALYLCASSLARGGTYEQYFGPGTRLTVT.

The chain combines TRBV6-5 with TRBJ1-1; D is possibly TRBD1 (5 bases). This CDR3 is 12 amino acids long. CDR1 MNHEY and CDR2 SVGAGI come from the germline V gene. V was trimmed by 6 bases and J by 7 bases, leaving 12 bases between them. CDR3 sequence reads: CASSGGGGEAFF. CDR3 sequence (DNA): TGTGCCAGCAGCGGGGGGGGAGGTGAAGCTTTCTTT.

The DNA for the CDR3 is TGTGCCAGCAGCGCAGTTCAGGCCGCTAACTATGGCTACACCTTC. Translation: CASSAVQAANYGYTF. The chain joins TRBV9 to TRBJ1-2; D remains ambiguous. The CDR3 is made up of 15 amino acids. V lost 3 bases, J lost 0 bases, and 12 bases lay in between. Germline V lookup: CDR1 SGDLS, CDR2 YYNGEE.

The rearrangement links TRBV7-2 to TRBJ1-2; TRBD1 aligns across 10 bases. The germline V gene encodes CDR1 SGHTA and CDR2 FQGNSA. J gave up 0 bases and V 2 bases, and 9 bases lay outside the gene matches. CDR3 length: 18 residues. CDR3 nucleotides: TGTGCCAGCAGCTTATACCCGGACAGGGGGAGCGCTAACTATGGCTACACCTTC. Translating gives CASSLYPDRGSANYGYTF.

The V call is TRBV2, the J call TRBJ2-1, with TRBD2 matching 8 bases. CDR1 is SNHLY and CDR2 is FYNNEI in the germline V gene. Unmatched junction bases numbered 6, after V lost 4 bases and J lost 7 bases. The CDR3 contains 14 residues. CDR3 bases: TGTGCCAGCAGTGTACTAGCGGCCCAGAATGAGCAGTTCTTC. Amino acids: CASSVLAAQNEQFF.

This clone was counted a few times. The chain recombines TRBV5-1 with TRBJ2-3; D is perhaps TRBD2 (5 bases). Germline CDR1 is SGHRS and CDR2 is YFSETQ. The length of the CDR3 is 16 residues. With 0 bases removed from V and 5 bases from J, the gap between germline ends came to 16 bases. CDR3 protein: CASSLAGSPRKDTQYF. CDR3 coding DNA: TGCGCCAGCAGCTTGGCGGGGAGCCCCCGAAAAGATACGCAGTATTTT.

This chain connects TRBV7-8 to TRBJ1-5; D unclear. The CDR3 totals 14 residues. Looked up from germline, CDR1 is SGHVS and CDR2 is FQNEAQ. The germline V and J ends were trimmed by 1 base and 0 bases, with 4 bases remaining between them. DNA of the CDR3: TGTGCCAGCAGCTTAGAAGCTAGCAATCAGCCCCAGCATTTT. As protein: CASSLEASNQPQHF.

The V gene is TRBV7-2, the J gene TRBJ2-1, with 8 bases matching TRBD1. This CDR3 comprises 15 residues. The V segment lost 5 bases and the J segment 2 bases; nucleotides outside the gene matches: 5. The germline V gene encodes CDR1 SGHTA and CDR2 FQGNSA. The CDR3 loop reads CASSLDRVTYNEQFF. The CDR3 DNA is TGTGCCAGCAGCCTGGACAGGGTAACCTACAATGAGCAGTTCTTC.

The chain joins TRBV19 to TRBJ1-1, with a weak D call TRBD1 (6 bases). The length of the CDR3 is 16 residues. Trimming removed 2 bases from V and 6 bases from J, with 19 bases in between. Germline assignment: CDR1 LNHDA and CDR2 SQIVND (reference sequence). CDR3 in amino acids: CASSILNLGGRAEAFF. CDR3 nucleotide sequence: TGTGCCAGTAGTATACTCAATCTAGGGGGACGGGCTGAAGCTTTCTTT.

This clone was counted only a few times. The chain combines TRBV2 with TRBJ2-1; TRBD2 agrees at 8 bases. CDR1 is SNHLY and CDR2 is FYNNEI in the germline V gene. V gave up 6 bases and J gave up 9 bases; unmatched junction bases: 13. CDR3 length: 15 amino acids. CDR3 in DNA: TGTGCCAGCAGAGGCCCCGGGACTAGGGACGGTGAGCAGTTCTTC. This encodes CASRGPGTRDGEQFF.

This clone has more than one count but fewer than ten. The CDR3 region is CASSARITEAFF. CDR3 DNA: TGTGCCAGCAGCGCGAGAATTACTGAAGCTTTCTTT. J is TRBJ1-1 and V is TRBV7-2; D call uncertain. The CDR3 sequence is 12 residues long. The V gene lost 5 bases and the J gene lost 5 bases, with 9 bases spanning the gap. CDR1 and CDR2 (germline): SGHTA, FQGNSA.

The chain's CDR3 is CASSGTTSGGSSTDTQYF. CDR3 nucleotides: TGCGCCAGCAGCGGAACGACTAGCGGGGGGTCTAGCACAGATACGCAGTATTTT. The rearrangement joins TRBV5-1 to TRBJ2-3; 13 nucleotides line up with TRBD2. Germline V gene data show CDR1 as SGHRS and CDR2 as YFSETQ. The CDR3 contains 18 residues. With 4 bases clipped from V and 0 bases from J, the junction kept 8 bases outside the gene matches.

V and J are TRBV15 and TRBJ2-1; D may be TRBD2 (6 bases). Germline CDR1 is LNHNV and CDR2 is YYDKDF (reference sequence). Trimming took off 3 bases at V and 4 bases at J, with 19 bases between the two ends. The CDR3 is made up of 17 amino acids. This CDR3 is CATSSLGSEGAYNEQFF. The CDR3 DNA is TGTGCCACCAGCAGCTTAGGGTCGGAGGGCGCTTACAATGAGCAGTTCTTC.

The chain couples TRBV5-4 to TRBJ2-3; D unclear. The CDR3 consists of 13 residues. Germline loops: CDR1 SGHNT, CDR2 YYREEE (reference sequence). V dropped 2 bases and J dropped 5 bases, with 9 bases sitting between them. The DNA for the CDR3 is TGTGCCAGCAGCTTTGAGGCCGGAGATACGCAGTATTTT. Protein product: CASSFEAGDTQYF.

The genes are TRBV18 and TRBJ1-3; no firm D call. Germline CDR1 KGHSH, CDR2 LQKENI. Deletions cut 2 bases from V and 0 bases from J, with 11 bases between. The CDR3 covers 16 residues. The CDR3 DNA is TGTGCCAGCTCACCAGGAGCAGCAGTCTCTGGAAACACCATATATTTT. Translating gives CASSPGAAVSGNTIYF.

This clone was recorded once. The genes are TRBV11-2 and TRBJ1-6; 7 positions match TRBD1. With 5 bases clipped from V and 8 bases from J, the junction kept 9 bases outside the gene matches. Germline values: CDR1 SGHAT, CDR2 FQNNGV. The CDR3 runs 15 residues. The CDR3 protein is CASSPRGRRDSPLHF. The CDR3 DNA is TGTGCCAGCAGCCCTAGGGGGCGCAGGGATTCACCCCTCCACTTT.

The chain uses TRBV29-1 and TRBJ1-5; TRBD1 might be the D (5 bases). V gave up 5 bases and J gave up 0 bases, with 11 bases separating them. The CDR3 is 14 residues long. CDR1 SQVTM and CDR2 ANQGSEA come from the germline V gene. The CDR3 is CSVTTDHSNQPQHF. Here the CDR3 DNA reads TGCAGCGTTACGACAGACCATAGCAATCAGCCCCAGCATTTT.